The clone carrying this TCR beta chain has a handful of counts. Its matching antigen is unknown. This CDR3 is 15 amino acids long. Unmatched junction bases numbered 8, after V lost 5 bases and J lost 3 bases. Germline V gene data show CDR1 as SEHNR and CDR2 as FQNEAQ (reference sequence). The sample originates from a study of beta chain features in type 1 diabetes. Looking at the study overall: There was similarity between patients and healthy donors in age, gender and cell yields.

The entirety of the isolated RNA underwent reverse transcription, so expressed TCRB transcripts were sequenced. Only in-frame clones appear in the TCRdb table, and some are missing; sequencing was by immunoSEQ multiplex PCR. The table has hundreds of thousands of clones, about an eighth seen once. On average, the one heparinised blood draw given by each donor was 90 to 150 mL. Purity of each sorted population was above 98%. Study-level findings and limits: For Type 1 diabetes patients, all four CD4+ subsets carried TCRB CDR3s that were moderately but significantly shorter.

Sequencing used naive CD4+ T cells from blood. This receptor was taken from a man aged 18 to 29 with type 1 diabetes. The chain employs TRBV7-9 and TRBJ2-7, with 9 bases matching TRBD1. The CDR3 bases are TGTGCCAGCAGCCCTCCGGGACAGGGTTTCTACGAGCAGTACTTC. This encodes CASSPPGQGFYEQYF.